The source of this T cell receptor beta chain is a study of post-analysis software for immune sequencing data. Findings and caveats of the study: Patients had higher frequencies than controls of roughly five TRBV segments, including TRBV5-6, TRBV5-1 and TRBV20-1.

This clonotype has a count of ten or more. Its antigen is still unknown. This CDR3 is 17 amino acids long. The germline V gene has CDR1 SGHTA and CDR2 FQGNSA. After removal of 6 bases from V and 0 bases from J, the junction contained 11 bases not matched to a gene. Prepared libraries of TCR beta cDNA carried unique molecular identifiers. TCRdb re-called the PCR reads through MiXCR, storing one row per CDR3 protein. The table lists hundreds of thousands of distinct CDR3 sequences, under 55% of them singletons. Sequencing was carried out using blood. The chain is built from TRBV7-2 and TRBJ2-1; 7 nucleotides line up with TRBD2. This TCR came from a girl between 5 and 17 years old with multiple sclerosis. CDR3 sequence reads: CASRLLTSASSYNEQFF. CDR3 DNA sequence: TGTGCCAGCAGATTACTCACTAGCGCGAGCTCCTACAATGAGCAGTTCTTC. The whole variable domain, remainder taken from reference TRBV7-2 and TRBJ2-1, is GAGVSQSPSNKVTEKGKDVELRCDPISGHTALYWYRQSLGQGLEFLIYFQGNSAPDKSGLPSDRFSAERTGGSVSTLTIQRTQQEDSAVYLCASRLLTSASSYNEQFFGPGTRLTVL.